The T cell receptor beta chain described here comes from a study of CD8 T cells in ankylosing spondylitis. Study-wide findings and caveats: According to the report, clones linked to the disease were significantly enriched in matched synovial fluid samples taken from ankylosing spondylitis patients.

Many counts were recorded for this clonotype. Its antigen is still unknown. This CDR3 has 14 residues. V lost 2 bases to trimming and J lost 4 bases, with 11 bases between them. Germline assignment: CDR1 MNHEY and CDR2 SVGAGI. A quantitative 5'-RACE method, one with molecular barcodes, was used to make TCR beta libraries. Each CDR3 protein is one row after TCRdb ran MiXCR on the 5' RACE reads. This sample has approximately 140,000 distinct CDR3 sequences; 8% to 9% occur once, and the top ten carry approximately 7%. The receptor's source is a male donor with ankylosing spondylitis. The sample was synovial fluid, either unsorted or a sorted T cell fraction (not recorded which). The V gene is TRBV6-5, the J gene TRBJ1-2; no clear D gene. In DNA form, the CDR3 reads TGTGCCAGCAGTTACGACGGTCCTTCCTATGGCTACACCTTC. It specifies CASSYDGPSYGYTF.